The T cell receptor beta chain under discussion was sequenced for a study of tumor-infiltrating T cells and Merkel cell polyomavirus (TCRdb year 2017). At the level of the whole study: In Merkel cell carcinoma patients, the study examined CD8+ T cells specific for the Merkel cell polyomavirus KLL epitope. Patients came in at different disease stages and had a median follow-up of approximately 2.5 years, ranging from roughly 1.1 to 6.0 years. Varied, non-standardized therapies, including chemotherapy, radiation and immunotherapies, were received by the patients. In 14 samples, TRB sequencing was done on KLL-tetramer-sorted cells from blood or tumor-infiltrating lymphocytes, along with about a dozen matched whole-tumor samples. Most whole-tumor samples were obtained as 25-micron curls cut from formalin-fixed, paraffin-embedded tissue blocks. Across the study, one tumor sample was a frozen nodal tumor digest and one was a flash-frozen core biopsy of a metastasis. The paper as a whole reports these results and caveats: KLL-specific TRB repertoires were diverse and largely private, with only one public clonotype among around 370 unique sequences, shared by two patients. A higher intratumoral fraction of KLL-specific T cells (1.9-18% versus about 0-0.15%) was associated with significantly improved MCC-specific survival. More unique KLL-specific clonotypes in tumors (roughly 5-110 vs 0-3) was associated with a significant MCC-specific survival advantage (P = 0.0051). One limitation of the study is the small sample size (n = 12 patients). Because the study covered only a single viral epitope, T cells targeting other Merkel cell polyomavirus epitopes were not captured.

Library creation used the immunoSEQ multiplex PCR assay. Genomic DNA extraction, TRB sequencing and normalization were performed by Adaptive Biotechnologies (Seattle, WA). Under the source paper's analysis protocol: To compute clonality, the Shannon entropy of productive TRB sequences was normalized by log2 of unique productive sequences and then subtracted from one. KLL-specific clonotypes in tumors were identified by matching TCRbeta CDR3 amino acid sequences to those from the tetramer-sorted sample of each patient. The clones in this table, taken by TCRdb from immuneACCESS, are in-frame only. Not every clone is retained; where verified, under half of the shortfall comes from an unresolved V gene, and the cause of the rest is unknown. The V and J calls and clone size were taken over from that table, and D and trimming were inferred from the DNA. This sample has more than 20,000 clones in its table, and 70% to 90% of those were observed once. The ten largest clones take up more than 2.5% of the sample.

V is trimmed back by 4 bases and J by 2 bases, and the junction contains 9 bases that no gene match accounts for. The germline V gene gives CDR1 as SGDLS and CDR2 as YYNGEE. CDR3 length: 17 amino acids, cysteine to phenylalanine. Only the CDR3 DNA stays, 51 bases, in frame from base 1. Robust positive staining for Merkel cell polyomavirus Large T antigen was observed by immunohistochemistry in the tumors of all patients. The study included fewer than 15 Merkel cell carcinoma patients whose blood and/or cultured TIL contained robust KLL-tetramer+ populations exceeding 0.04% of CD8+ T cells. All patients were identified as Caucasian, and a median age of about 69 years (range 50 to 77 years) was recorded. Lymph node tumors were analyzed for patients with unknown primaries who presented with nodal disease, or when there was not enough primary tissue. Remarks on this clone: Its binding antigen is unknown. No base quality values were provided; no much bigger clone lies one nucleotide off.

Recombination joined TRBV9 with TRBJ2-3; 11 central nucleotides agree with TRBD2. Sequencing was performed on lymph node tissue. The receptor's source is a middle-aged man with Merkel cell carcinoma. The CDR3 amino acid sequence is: CASSTAPSGGLTDTQYF. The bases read TGTGCCAGCAGCACAGCTCCTAGCGGGGGGCTCACAGATACGCAGTATTTT.